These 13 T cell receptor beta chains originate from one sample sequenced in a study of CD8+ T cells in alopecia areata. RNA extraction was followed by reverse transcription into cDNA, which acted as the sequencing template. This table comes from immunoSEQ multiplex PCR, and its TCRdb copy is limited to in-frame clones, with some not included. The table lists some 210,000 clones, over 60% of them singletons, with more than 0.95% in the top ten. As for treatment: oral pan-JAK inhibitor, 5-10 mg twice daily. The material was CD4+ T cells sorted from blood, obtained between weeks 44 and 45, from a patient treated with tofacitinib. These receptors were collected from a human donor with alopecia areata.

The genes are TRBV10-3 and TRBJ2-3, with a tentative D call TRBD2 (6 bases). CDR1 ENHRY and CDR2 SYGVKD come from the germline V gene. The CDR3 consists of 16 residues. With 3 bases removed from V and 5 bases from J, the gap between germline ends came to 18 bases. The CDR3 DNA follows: TGTGCCATCAGTGAAGGGCGACGGGGGAGAGAAGATACGCAGTATTTT. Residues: CAISEGRRGREDTQYF.

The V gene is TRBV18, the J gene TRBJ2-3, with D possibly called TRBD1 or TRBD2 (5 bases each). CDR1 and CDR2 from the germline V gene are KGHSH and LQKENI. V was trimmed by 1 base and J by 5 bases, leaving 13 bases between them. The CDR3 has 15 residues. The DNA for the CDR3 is TGTGCCAGCTCACCACTAAACGGGGCCCGAGATACGCAGTATTTT. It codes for CASSPLNGARDTQYF. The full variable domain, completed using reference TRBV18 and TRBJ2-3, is NAGVMQNPRHLVRRRGQEARLRCSPMKGHSHVYWYRQLPEEGLKFMVYLQKENIIDESGMPKERFSAEFPKEGPSILRIQQVVRGDSAAYFCASSPLNGARDTQYFGPGTRLTVL.

CDR3 residues: CASSVGNTDTQYF. The CDR3, as DNA: TGCGCCAGCAGCGTCGGGAACACAGATACGCAGTATTTT. The rearrangement uses TRBV5-1 and TRBJ2-3, with D possibly matching TRBD2 (5 bases). The CDR3 has 13 amino acids. In germline, CDR1 is SGHRS, CDR2 YFSETQ. Trimming took 4 bases from V and 2 from J, leaving 8 bases between them.

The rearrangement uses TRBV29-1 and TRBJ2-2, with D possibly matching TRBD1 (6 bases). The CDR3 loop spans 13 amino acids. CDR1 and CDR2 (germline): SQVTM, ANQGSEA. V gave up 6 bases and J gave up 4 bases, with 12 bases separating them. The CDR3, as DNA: TGCAGCGTACTCCAGGGGAGCACCGGGGAGCTGTTTTTT. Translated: CSVLQGSTGELFF.

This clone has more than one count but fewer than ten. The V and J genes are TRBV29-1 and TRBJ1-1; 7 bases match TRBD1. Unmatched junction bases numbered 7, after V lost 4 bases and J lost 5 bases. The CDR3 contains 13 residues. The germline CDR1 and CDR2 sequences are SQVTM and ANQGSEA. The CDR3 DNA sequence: TGCAGCGTTGGGAGGGGGCAAAGTACTGAAGCTTTCTTT. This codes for CSVGRGQSTEAFF.

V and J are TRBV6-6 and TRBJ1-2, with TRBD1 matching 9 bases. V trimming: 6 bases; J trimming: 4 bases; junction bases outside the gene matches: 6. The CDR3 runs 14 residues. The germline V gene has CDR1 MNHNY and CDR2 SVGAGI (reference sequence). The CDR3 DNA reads TGTGCCAGCAGAAGCGAACAGGGGGCCTATGGCTACACCTTC. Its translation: CASRSEQGAYGYTF.

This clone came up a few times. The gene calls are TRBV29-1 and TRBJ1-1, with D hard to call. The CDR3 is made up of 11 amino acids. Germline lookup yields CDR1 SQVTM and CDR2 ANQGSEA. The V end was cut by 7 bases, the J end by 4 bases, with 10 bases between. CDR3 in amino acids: CSAEVATEAFF. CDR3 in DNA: TGCAGCGCAGAGGTCGCCACTGAAGCTTTCTTT.

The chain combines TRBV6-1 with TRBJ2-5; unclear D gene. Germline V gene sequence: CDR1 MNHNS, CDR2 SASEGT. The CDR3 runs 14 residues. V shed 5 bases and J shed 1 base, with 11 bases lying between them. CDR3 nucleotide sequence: TGTGCCAGCAGTCCCCGGGCCCCCCAAGAGACCCAGTACTTC. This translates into CASSPRAPQETQYF.

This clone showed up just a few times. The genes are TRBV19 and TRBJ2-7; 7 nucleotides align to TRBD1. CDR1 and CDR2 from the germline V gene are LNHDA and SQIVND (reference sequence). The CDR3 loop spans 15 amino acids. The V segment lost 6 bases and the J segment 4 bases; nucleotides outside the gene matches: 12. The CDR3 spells CASRGQRQGRYEQYF. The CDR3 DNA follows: TGTGCCAGTAGGGGCCAGAGACAGGGAAGGTACGAGCAGTACTTC. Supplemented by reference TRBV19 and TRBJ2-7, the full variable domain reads DGGITQSPKYLFRKEGQNVTLSCEQNLNHDAMYWYRQDPGQGLRLIYYSQIVNDFQKGDIAEGYSVSREKKESFPLTVTSAQKNPTAFYLCASRGQRQGRYEQYFGPGTRLTVT.

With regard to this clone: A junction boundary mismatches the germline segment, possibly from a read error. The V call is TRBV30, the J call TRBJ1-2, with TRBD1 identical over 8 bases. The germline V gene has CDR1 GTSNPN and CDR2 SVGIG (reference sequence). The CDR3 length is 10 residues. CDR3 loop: CAWSPPGQVF. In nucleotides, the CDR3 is TGTGCCTGGAGTCCTCCGGGACAGGTCTTC.

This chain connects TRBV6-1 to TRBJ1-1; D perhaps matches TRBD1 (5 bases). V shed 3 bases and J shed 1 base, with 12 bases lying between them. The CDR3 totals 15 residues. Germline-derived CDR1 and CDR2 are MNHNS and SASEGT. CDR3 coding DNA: TGTGCCAGCAGTGAGAACAGGATTCCGAACACTGAAGCTTTCTTT. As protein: CASSENRIPNTEAFF.

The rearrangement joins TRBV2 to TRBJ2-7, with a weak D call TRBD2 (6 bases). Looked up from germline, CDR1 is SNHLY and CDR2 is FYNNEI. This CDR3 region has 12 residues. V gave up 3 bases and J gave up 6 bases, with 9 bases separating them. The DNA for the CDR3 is TGTGCCAGCAGTGAGTTCGGGGGCGAGCAGTACTTC. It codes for CASSEFGGEQYF.

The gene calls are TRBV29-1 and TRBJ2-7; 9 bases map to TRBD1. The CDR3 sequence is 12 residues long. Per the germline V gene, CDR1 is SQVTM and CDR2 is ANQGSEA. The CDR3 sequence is CGGDREGAEQYF. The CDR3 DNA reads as TGCGGAGGGGACAGGGAGGGCGCCGAGCAGTACTTC.